The next 14 T cell receptor beta chains were all read from a single sample in a study of blood T cell repertoires in COVID-19. Only in-frame clones appear in the TCRdb table, and some are missing; sequencing was by immunoSEQ multiplex PCR. This sample has 150,000 to 250,000 clones; roughly four fifths occur once, and the top ten carry approximately 7.6%. Sequencing was carried out using PBMCs or T cells enriched from blood (not recorded which). Receptor source: a man aged 40-55 years who had recovered from COVID-19.

The chain employs TRBV6-6 and TRBJ1-2, with D possibly TRBD1 on 6 matching bases. The CDR3 totals 13 residues. V was clipped by 6 bases and J by 4 bases, with 12 bases between them. The germline gives CDR1 MNHNY, CDR2 SVGAGI (reference sequence). CDR3 bases: TGTGCCAGCAGAGAAACAGGGTTCTATGGCTACACCTTC. Translated: CASRETGFYGYTF.

The rearrangement joins TRBV7-2 to TRBJ1-1, with TRBD1 as a possible D gene (6 bases). V was shortened by 6 bases and J by 3 bases, with 14 bases between the two germline ends. Germline lookup yields CDR1 SGHTA and CDR2 FQGNSA. The CDR3 loop spans 14 amino acids. CDR3: CASRSFSGDTEAFF. The CDR3 region has the DNA TGTGCCAGCAGGTCCTTCTCAGGGGACACTGAAGCTTTCTTT.

This chain's CDR3 is CATSDPGQGKQETQYF. CDR3 bases: TGTGCCACCAGTGATCCCGGACAGGGGAAACAAGAGACCCAGTACTTC. The chain has TRBV24-1 and TRBJ2-5; 9 bases agree with TRBD1. The CDR3 runs 16 residues. V shed 3 bases, J shed 2 bases, and the junction held 6 bases outside the gene matches. CDR1 and CDR2 (germline): KGHDR, SFDVKD.

The rearrangement links TRBV21-1 to TRBJ1-5; no DNA check was done on the table's D call, TRBD1. TRBV21-1 is a known pseudogene. This CDR3 region has 16 residues. The CDR3: CASSRDRSYSNQPQHF. The CDR3 DNA reads TGTGCCAGCAGCAGGGACAGGTCTTATAGCAATCAGCCCCAGCATTTT.

The V gene is TRBV29-1, the J gene TRBJ2-5; D is undetermined. The CDR3 length is 14 residues. The V end lost 5 bases, the J end lost 1 base, and 14 bases lay between the germline ends. Looked up from germline, CDR1 is SQVTM and CDR2 is ANQGSEA. The CDR3 loop reads CSVRHQAGQETQYF. The CDR3 nucleotides are TGCAGCGTTAGACACCAAGCAGGCCAAGAGACCCAGTACTTC.

The CDR3 region is CASSLELAGSSYNEQFF. The CDR3 nucleotides are TGTGCCAGCAGCTTAGAGCTAGCGGGTTCCTCCTACAATGAGCAGTTCTTC. The chain has TRBV7-9 and TRBJ2-1; 8 bases match TRBD2. V trimming: 1 base; J trimming: 0 bases; junction bases outside the gene matches: 5. Per germline, CDR1 SEHNR and CDR2 FQNEAQ (reference sequence). The CDR3 is made up of 17 amino acids.

The chain uses TRBV5-1 and TRBJ2-7, with D perhaps matching TRBD1 (5 bases). The CDR3 totals 18 residues. V lost 2 bases and J 0 bases, leaving 21 bases between the germline ends. Germline V CDR1 and CDR2: SGHRS, YFSETQ. CDR3 loop: CASSLTPFRQFPSYEQYF. DNA for the CDR3: TGCGCCAGCAGCTTAACACCATTCCGACAGTTTCCCTCCTACGAGCAGTACTTC.

V gene TRBV10-1 combines with J gene TRBJ2-1; D is possibly TRBD2 (7 bases). CDR1 WNHNN and CDR2 SYGVQD come from the germline V gene (reference sequence). Trimming removed 2 bases at V and 2 bases at J, with 10 bases between. CDR3 size: 15 residues. CDR3 in amino acids: CASSEEGGAYNEQFF. The CDR3 DNA reads as TGCGCCAGCAGTGAGGAGGGGGGGGCCTACAATGAGCAGTTCTTC.

This chain connects TRBV7-2 to TRBJ1-2; 7 nucleotides match TRBD1. The CDR3 totals 14 residues. V was clipped by 0 bases and J by 6 bases; unmatched bases: 4. From germline, CDR1 is SGHTA and CDR2 FQGNSA. The CDR3 sequence: CASSLATGSNGYTF. The DNA for the CDR3 is TGTGCCAGCAGCTTAGCGACAGGGAGTAATGGCTACACCTTC.

Note on this clone: Other nucleotide sequences in the sample specify the same CDR3. CDR3 in amino acids: CSGVESYEQYF. The CDR3 nucleotides are TGCAGCGGAGTAGAGTCCTACGAGCAGTACTTC. V usage is TRBV29-1 and J usage is TRBJ2-7; D unresolved. The germline V gene encodes CDR1 SQVTM and CDR2 ANQGSEA. The CDR3 has 11 amino acids. Trimming took 7 bases from V and 1 from J, leaving 8 bases between them.

This clone occurred once. The chain carries TRBV3-1 (or the pseudogene TRBV3-2) and TRBJ1-3, with D possibly matching TRBD1 (5 bases). The germline V gene encodes CDR1 LGHDT and CDR2 YNNKEL (reference sequence). Between the trimmed V and J ends, which lost 1 base and 4 bases, there was a span of 8 bases. The CDR3 has 14 amino acids. Here the CDR3 reads CASSQGGTGNTIYF. CDR3 DNA sequence: TGTGCCAGCAGCCAAGGGGGCACAGGAAACACCATATATTTT.

The rearrangement uses TRBV29-1 and TRBJ2-5; D remains ambiguous. The CDR3 contains 12 residues. From germline, CDR1 is SQVTM and CDR2 ANQGSEA. The germline V and J ends were trimmed by 6 bases and 5 bases, with 13 bases remaining between them. In DNA form, the CDR3 reads TGCAGCGTACACCCGCCCGGGGAGACCCAGTACTTC. This codes for CSVHPPGETQYF.

The genes are TRBV7-2 and TRBJ2-3; 9 positions agree with TRBD2. The germline gives CDR1 SGHTA, CDR2 FQGNSA. With V trimmed by 1 base and J by 8 bases, 13 bases remained unmatched. The CDR3 has 17 residues. CDR3: CASSLGAAGGRGATQYF. The CDR3 bases are TGTGCCAGCAGCTTAGGTGCAGCGGGGGGCCGAGGGGCTACGCAGTATTTT. Filled out from reference TRBV7-2 and TRBJ2-3, the complete variable domain reads GAGVSQSPSNKVTEKGKDVELRCDPISGHTALYWYRQSLGQGLEFLIYFQGNSAPDKSGLPSDRFSAERTGGSVSTLTIQRTQQEDSAVYLCASSLGAAGGRGATQYFGPGTRLTVL.

The chain links TRBV25-1 to TRBJ2-2, with a tentative D call TRBD1 (6 bases). CDR1 is MGHDK, CDR2 SYGVNS, per germline. This CDR3 spans 14 amino acids. Trimming left V 7 bases short and J 3 bases short, with 12 bases between. The CDR3 loop reads CASTPGVDTGELFF. In DNA, the CDR3 is TGTGCCAGCACCCCAGGGGTGGACACCGGGGAGCTGTTTTTT. The full variable domain, with the rest looked up from reference TRBV25-1 and TRBJ2-2, is EADIYQTPRYLVIGTGKKITLECSQTMGHDKMYWYQQDPGMELHLIHYSYGVNSTEKGDLSSESTVSRIRTEHFPLTLESARPSHTSQYLCASTPGVDTGELFFGEGSRLTVL.